A single sample is the source of the 13 T cell receptor beta chains below, sequenced in a study of blood T cell repertoires in COVID-19. The table came from immunoSEQ multiplex PCR; TCRdb's copy has only in-frame clones and leaves some out. The repertoire holds over 250,000 clones, with 87% as singletons. The sample comprised PBMCs or T cells enriched from blood (not recorded which). These receptors all come from a young woman who had recovered from COVID-19.

The rearrangement links TRBV6-5 to TRBJ2-2; maybe TRBD2 (6 bases). Trimming took 6 bases from V and 7 from J, leaving 12 bases between them. CDR3 size: 13 residues. Per germline, CDR1 MNHEY and CDR2 SVGAGI. The CDR3 sequence: CASSPGTYGELFF. Written as DNA, the CDR3 is TGTGCCAGCAGCCCCGGGACTTACGGGGAGCTGTTTTTT.

The chain links TRBV24-1 to TRBJ2-2, with 7 bases lining up with TRBD1. The trim removed 4 bases at V and 1 base at J, leaving 2 bases unmatched. This CDR3 comprises 15 residues. CDR1 KGHDR and CDR2 SFDVKD come from the germline V gene. The CDR3 here is CATSDWTGNTGELFF. Written as DNA, the CDR3 is TGTGCCACCAGTGACTGGACAGGGAACACCGGGGAGCTGTTTTTT.

This chain connects TRBV12-5 to TRBJ2-1, with 8 bases matching TRBD2. Germline CDR1 LGHNT, CDR2 FRNRAP. Trimming removed 5 bases from V and 1 base from J; junction bases left unmatched: 7. This CDR3 comprises 16 residues. This CDR3 is CASGPQSGRSYNEQFF. The CDR3 bases are TGTGCTAGTGGTCCGCAGAGCGGGAGATCCTACAATGAGCAGTTCTTC. The complete variable domain, with remaining parts taken from reference TRBV12-5 and TRBJ2-1, reads DARVTQTPRHKVTEMGQEVTMRCQPILGHNTVFWYRQTMMQGLELLAYFRNRAPLDDSGMPKDRFSAEMPDATLATLKIQPSEPRDSAVYFCASGPQSGRSYNEQFFGPGTRLTVL.

V gene TRBV3-1 (or the pseudogene TRBV3-2) combines with J gene TRBJ2-3; D is ambiguous. Germline V lookup: CDR1 LGHDT, CDR2 YNNKEL (reference sequence). CDR3 length: 14 amino acids. Trimming cost V 2 bases and J 0 bases, with 6 bases left between them. The CDR3 sequence is CASSQYGSTDTQYF. The CDR3 DNA reads as TGTGCCAGCAGCCAATACGGGAGCACAGATACGCAGTATTTT.

This CDR3 is CATSRDFRSNQPQHF. The DNA for the CDR3 is TGTGCCACCAGCAGAGATTTCCGGAGCAATCAGCCCCAGCATTTT. The rearrangement uses TRBV15 and TRBJ1-5; D remains unclear. The CDR3 runs 15 residues. Germline CDR1 and CDR2: LNHNV and YYDKDF (reference sequence). Deletions cut 0 bases from V and 1 base from J, with 7 bases between.

This chain links TRBV5-1 with TRBJ1-2; D gene uncertain. CDR1 SGHRS and CDR2 YFSETQ come from the germline V gene. CDR3 size: 14 residues. The V end was cut by 3 bases, the J end by 8 bases, with 17 bases between. CDR3 DNA sequence: TGCGCCAGCAGCTCGCAGATTGAGGGCGTCGGCTACACCTTC. Translation: CASSSQIEGVGYTF.

V and J are TRBV7-9 and TRBJ1-2, with TRBD1 matching over 9 bases. Germline CDR1 reads SEHNR; CDR2 reads FQNEAQ (reference sequence). There are 15 residues in the CDR3. J gave up 2 bases and V 5 bases, and 6 bases lay outside the gene matches. CDR3 sequence: CASSLVGTGNYGYTF. The CDR3 DNA reads TGTGCCAGCAGCCTTGTTGGGACAGGGAACTATGGCTACACCTTC.

The genes are TRBV4-3 and TRBJ2-2, with D perhaps matching TRBD1 (6 bases). The V and J ends lost 4 bases and 10 bases respectively, with 10 bases between them. Germline CDR1 reads LGHNA; CDR2 reads YSLEER. The length of the CDR3 is 12 residues. The CDR3 nucleotides are TGCGCCAGCAGCCTAGGACAGAAGGAGCTGTTTTTT. Protein: CASSLGQKELFF.

This clone is a singleton in its sample. The chain couples TRBV30 to TRBJ2-3, with D perhaps TRBD1 (5 bases). The CDR3 extends over 15 amino acids. Germline lookup yields CDR1 GTSNPN and CDR2 SVGIG (reference sequence). The V gene lost 4 bases and the J gene lost 4 bases, with 18 bases spanning the gap. Written as DNA, the CDR3 is TGTGCCTGGAATCTAGGGGCCGGTGGCGCAGATACGCAGTATTTT. It is translated as CAWNLGAGGADTQYF.

This clone was observed once. This chain joins TRBV6-5 and TRBJ1-2, with D possibly being TRBD1 (6 bases). There are 13 residues in the CDR3. With 7 bases removed from V and 6 bases from J, the gap between germline ends came to 15 bases. CDR1 MNHEY and CDR2 SVGAGI come from the germline V gene. CDR3 sequence: CASIIRGTHGYTF. The CDR3 region has the DNA TGTGCCAGCATTATAAGGGGGACCCATGGCTACACCTTC.

This clone is a singleton in its sample. The J gene is TRBJ2-7, the V gene TRBV7-9, with D possibly matching TRBD2 (5 bases). This CDR3 has 17 residues. Germline CDR1 reads SEHNR; CDR2 reads FQNEAQ (reference sequence). V dropped 7 bases and J dropped 3 bases, with 25 bases sitting between them. The CDR3 loop is CASTKGEARLINYEQYF. The CDR3 nucleotides read TGTGCCAGCACAAAGGGAGAAGCGAGGCTTATAAACTACGAGCAGTACTTC.

The genes are TRBV19 and TRBJ1-2; possibly TRBD1 for D (5 bases). V lost 1 base, J lost 4 bases, and 13 bases lay in between. Germline V CDR1 and CDR2: LNHDA, SQIVND (reference sequence). The CDR3 loop spans 15 amino acids. The CDR3 nucleotides are TGTGCCAGTAGTATAGTGGCAGGGATGATCTATGGCTACACCTTC. This encodes CASSIVAGMIYGYTF.

The V call is TRBV15, the J call TRBJ2-5, with 7 bases fitting TRBD2. The trim removed 0 bases at V and 5 bases at J, leaving 9 bases unmatched. This CDR3 is built from 16 residues. Germline CDR1 and CDR2: LNHNV and YYDKDF (reference sequence). The CDR3 sequence: CATSRESGARLETQYF. CDR3 DNA sequence: TGTGCCACCAGCAGAGAGAGCGGGGCACGGTTGGAGACCCAGTACTTC.